This T cell receptor (beta chain) appears in the sequencing data of a study of response to subunit inactivated influenza vaccine. Whole-study results and caveats: Authors suggested seasonal influenza vaccinations each recruit few new T cells.

This clonotype was recorded many times. Its antigen is not known. There are 12 residues in the CDR3. In germline, CDR1 is SGHRS, CDR2 YFSETQ. Trimming took 2 bases from V and 5 from J, leaving 8 bases between them. TCRdb passed the RT-PCR reads through MiXCR, listing each CDR3 protein once. The sample carries about 700,000 distinct CDR3 sequences, around 15% recorded once. The chain combines TRBV5-1 with TRBJ2-7; possible D gene TRBD1, 6 bases. The starting material was PBMCs from blood, obtained around 15 days before vaccination. This receptor was identified in a man aged 50-60 years who received an inactivated influenza vaccine. CDR3 in amino acids: CASSLQGNEQYF. The DNA of the CDR3 is TGCGCCAGCAGCTTACAGGGAAACGAGCAGTACTTC.